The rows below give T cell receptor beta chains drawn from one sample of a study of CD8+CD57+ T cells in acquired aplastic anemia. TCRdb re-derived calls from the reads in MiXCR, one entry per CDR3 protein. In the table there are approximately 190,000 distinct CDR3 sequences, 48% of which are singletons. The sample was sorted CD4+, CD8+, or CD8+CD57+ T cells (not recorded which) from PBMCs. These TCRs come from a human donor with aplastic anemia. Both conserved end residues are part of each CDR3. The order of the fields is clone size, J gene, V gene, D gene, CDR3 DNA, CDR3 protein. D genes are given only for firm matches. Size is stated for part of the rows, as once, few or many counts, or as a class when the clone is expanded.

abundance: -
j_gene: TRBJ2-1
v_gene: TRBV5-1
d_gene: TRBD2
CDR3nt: TGCGCCAGCAGCTGGGGACTAGCGGGAGGGGACGAGCAGTTCTTC
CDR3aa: CASSWGLAGGDEQFF

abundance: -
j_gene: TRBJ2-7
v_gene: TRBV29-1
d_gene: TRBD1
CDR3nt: TGCAGCTTGGATGACAGGGCCTACGAGCAGTACTTC
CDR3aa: CSLDDRAYEQYF

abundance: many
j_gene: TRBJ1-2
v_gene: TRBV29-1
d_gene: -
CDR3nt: TGCAGCGTTGAATCGGCAGGGGACTATGGCTACACCTTC
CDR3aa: CSVESAGDYGYTF

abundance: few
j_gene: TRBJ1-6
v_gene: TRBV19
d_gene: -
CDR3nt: TGTGCCAGCAGTTTGACAGGTTATAATTCACCCCTCCACTTT
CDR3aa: CASSLTGYNSPLHF

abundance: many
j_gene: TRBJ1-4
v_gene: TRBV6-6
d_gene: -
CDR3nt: TGTGCCAGCAGTTACGCCAAAAATGAAAAACTGTTTTTT
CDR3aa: CASSYAKNEKLFF

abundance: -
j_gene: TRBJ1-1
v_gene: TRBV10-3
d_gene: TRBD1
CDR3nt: TGTGCCATCAGTGAGTCGCAGGGGGGCACTGAAGCTTTCTTT
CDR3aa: CAISESQGGTEAFF

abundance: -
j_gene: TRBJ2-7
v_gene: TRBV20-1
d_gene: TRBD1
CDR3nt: TGCAGCGGAACTGGGACAGGAGACGAATACGAGCAGTACTTC
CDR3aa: CSGTGTGDEYEQYF

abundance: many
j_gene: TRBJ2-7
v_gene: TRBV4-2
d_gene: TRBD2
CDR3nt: TGTGCCAGCAGCCAAGATCTGAGCGGGAGACTCTACGAGCAGTACTTC
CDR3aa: CASSQDLSGRLYEQYF

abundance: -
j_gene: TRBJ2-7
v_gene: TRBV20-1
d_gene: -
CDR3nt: TGCAGTGCTCCTTCGGACAGCTCCTACGAGCAGTACTTC
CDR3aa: CSAPSDSSYEQYF

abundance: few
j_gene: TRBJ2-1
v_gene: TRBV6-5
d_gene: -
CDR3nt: TGTGCCAGCAGTTACTCTGGCGTCAAGCCCTACAATGAGCAGTTCTTC
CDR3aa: CASSYSGVKPYNEQFF

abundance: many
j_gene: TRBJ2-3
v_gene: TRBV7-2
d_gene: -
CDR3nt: TGTGCCAGCAGCTTAGGGCGGACCGTCACAGATACGCAGTATTTT
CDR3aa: CASSLGRTVTDTQYF

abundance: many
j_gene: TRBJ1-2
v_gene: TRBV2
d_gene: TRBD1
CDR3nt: TGTGCCAGCAACGAACAGGGGGATCATAGCTACACCTTC
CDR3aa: CASNEQGDHSYTF

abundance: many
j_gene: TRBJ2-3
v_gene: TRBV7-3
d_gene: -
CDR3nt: TGTGCCAGCAGCGTCGACTACCGCACAGATACGCAGTATTTT
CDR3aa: CASSVDYRTDTQYF

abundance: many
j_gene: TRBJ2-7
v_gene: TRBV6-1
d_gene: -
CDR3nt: TGTGCCAGCAGCCCCGATGCGGGGGCGCCCTACGAGCAGTACTTC
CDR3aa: CASSPDAGAPYEQYF

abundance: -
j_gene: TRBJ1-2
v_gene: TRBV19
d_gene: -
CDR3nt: TGTGCCAGTAGTACCACCATAAACGTAGTCTATGGCTACACCTTC
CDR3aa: CASSTTINVVYGYTF

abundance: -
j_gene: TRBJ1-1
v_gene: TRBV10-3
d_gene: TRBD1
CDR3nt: TGTGCCATCAGTGGGACAGGGAGTAACACTGAAGCTTTCTTT
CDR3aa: CAISGTGSNTEAFF

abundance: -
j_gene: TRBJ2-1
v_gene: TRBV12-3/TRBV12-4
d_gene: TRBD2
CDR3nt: TGTGCCAGCAGGTTGGACAGGCTACATGGGACTAGCGGATACAATGAGCAGTTCTTC
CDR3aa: CASRLDRLHGTSGYNEQFF

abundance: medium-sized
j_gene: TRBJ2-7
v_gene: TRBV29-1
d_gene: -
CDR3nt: TGCAGCGTTGTTGATGGGAGGAGGGACGAGCAGTACTTC
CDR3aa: CSVVDGRRDEQYF

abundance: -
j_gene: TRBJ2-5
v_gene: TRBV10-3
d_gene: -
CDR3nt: TGTGCCATCGGTAGTGATGGGGTTCAGACCCAGTACTTC
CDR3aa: CAIGSDGVQTQYF

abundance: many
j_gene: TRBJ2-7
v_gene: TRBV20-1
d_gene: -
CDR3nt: TGCAGTGCTAGTTGGGTGAGGATGGGACTTCGCGAGCAGTACTTC
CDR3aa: CSASWVRMGLREQYF

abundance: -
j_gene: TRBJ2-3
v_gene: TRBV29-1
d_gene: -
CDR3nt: TGCAGCGTTCCCAGAAGCACAGATACGCAGTATTTT
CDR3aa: CSVPRSTDTQYF

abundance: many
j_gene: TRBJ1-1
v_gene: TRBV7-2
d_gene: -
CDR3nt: TGTGCCAGCAGCTCGAAATGGGACTTCTCGGGAGCTTTCTTT
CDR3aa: CASSSKWDFSGAFF

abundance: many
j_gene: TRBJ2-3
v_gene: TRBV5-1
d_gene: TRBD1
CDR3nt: TGCGCCAGCAGCTTACTGCCCGGGACAGGGGCAGATACGCAGTATTTT
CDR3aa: CASSLLPGTGADTQYF

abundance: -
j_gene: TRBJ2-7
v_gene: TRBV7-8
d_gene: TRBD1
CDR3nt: TGTGCCACTCGGACAGGGGGCTACGAGCAGTACTTC
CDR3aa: CATRTGGYEQYF

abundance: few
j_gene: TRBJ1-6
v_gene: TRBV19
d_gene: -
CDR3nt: TGTGCCACCGAAGCAGACTATAATTCACCCCTCCACTTT
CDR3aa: CATEADYNSPLHF

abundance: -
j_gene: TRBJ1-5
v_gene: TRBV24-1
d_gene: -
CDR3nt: TGTGCCACCTCCCATCGCGCGACCCAGCATTTT
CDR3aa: CATSHRATQHF

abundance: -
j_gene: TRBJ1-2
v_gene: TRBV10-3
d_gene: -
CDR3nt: TGTGCCATCAACGAAGGAGTCTCTAACTATGGCTACACCTTC
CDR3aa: CAINEGVSNYGYTF

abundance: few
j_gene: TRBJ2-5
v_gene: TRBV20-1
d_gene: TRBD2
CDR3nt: TGCAGTGCTAGGCCAGCGGGACAAGAGACCCAGTACTTC
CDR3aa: CSARPAGQETQYF

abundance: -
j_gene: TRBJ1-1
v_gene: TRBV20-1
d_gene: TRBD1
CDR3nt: TGCAGTGCTAGAAGACAGGGGATGAACACTGAAGCTTTCTTT
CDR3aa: CSARRQGMNTEAFF

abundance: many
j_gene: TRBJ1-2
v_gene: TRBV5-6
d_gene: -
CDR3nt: TGTGCCAGCAGCTTGGTGGGGGTGGGCTACACCTTC
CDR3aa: CASSLVGVGYTF

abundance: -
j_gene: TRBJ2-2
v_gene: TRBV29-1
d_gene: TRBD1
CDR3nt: TGCAGCGTTGGAACAGGGGGAGCCGGGGAGCTGTTTTTT
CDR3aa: CSVGTGGAGELFF

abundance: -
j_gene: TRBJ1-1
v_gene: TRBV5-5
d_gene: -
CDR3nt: TGTGCCAGCAGCTTGGGCGTAGGGGTGGCTTTCTTT
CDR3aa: CASSLGVGVAFF

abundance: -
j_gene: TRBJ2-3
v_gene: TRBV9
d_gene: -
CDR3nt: TGTGCCAGCAGGGGGGCGGGGGATACGCAGTATTTT
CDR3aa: CASRGAGDTQYF

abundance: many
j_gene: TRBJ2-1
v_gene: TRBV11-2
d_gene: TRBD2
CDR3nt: TGTGCCAGCAGCTCCCGGGGACTAGCGGGAACCTACAATGAGCAGTTCTTC
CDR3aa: CASSSRGLAGTYNEQFF

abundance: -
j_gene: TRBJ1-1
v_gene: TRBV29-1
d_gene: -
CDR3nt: TGCAGCGTTGTGAGCAGCTACACTGAAGCTTTCTTT
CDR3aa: CSVVSSYTEAFF

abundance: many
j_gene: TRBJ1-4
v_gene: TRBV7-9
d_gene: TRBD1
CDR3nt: TGTGCCAGCAGCTTAGGCGACAGGGGAACTAATGAAAAACTGTTTTTT
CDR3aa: CASSLGDRGTNEKLFF

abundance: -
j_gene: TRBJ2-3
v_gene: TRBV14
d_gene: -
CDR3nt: TGTGCCAGCAGTCTTCCGGGAGATACGCAGTATTTT
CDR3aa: CASSLPGDTQYF

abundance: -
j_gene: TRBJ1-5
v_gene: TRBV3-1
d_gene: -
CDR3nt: TGTGCCAGCAGCCACACCGACGAGGGCAGCCAGCCCCAGCATTTT
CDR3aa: CASSHTDEGSQPQHF

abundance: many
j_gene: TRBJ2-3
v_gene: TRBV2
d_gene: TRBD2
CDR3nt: TGTGCCAGCAGTGAGACTAGCGGTTTAGATACGCAGTATTTT
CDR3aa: CASSETSGLDTQYF

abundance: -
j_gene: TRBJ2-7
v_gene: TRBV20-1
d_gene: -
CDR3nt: TGCAGTGCAGTTGGGCCCGGCTCCTACGAGCAGTACTTC
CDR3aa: CSAVGPGSYEQYF

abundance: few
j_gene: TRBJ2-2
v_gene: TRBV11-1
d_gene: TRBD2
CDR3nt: TGTGCCAGCAGCCCCCCCGGACTAGCGGCAGACAAGCCCCCCGGGGAGCTGTTTTTT
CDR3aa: CASSPPGLAADKPPGELFF

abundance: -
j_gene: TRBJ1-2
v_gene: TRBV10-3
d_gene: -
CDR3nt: TGTGCCAGCAGCTGGGGGCCAAACTATGGCTACACCTTC
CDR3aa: CASSWGPNYGYTF

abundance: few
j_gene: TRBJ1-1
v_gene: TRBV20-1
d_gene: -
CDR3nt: TGCAGTGCCGACCAGGGTTATATGAACACTGAAGCTTTCTTT
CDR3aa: CSADQGYMNTEAFF

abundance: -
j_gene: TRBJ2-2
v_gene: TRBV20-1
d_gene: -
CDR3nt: TGCAGTGCTGACCGGGAAGCGAACACCGGGGAGCTGTTTTTT
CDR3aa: CSADREANTGELFF

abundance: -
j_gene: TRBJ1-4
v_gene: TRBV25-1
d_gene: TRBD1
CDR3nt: TGTGCCAGCAGTGAACAAAGGGGCAGGGGGAATGAAAAACTGTTTTTT
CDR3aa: CASSEQRGRGNEKLFF

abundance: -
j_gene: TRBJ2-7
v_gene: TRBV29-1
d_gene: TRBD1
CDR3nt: TGCAGCGTTGGCAGGACAGGGGGCTACGAGCAGTACTTC
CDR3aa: CSVGRTGGYEQYF

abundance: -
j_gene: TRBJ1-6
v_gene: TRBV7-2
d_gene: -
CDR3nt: TGTGCCAGCAGCTTAGGCTCACCCCTCCACTTT
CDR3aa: CASSLGSPLHF